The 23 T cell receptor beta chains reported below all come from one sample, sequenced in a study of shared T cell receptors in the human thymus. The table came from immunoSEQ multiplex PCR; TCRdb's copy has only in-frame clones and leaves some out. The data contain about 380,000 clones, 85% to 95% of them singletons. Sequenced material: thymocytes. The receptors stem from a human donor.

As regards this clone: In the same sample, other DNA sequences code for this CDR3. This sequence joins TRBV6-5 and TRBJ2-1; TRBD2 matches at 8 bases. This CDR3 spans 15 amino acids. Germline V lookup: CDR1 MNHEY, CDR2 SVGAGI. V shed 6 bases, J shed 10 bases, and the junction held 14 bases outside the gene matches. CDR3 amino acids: CASRLHRREGGEQFF. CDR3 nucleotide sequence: TGTGCCAGCAGACTACATCGACGGGAGGGCGGCGAGCAGTTCTTC.

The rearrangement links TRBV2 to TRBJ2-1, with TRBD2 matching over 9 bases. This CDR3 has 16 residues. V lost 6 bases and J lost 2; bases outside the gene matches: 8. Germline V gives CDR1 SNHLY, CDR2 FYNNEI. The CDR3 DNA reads TGTGCCAGCAGGGGCGGGGGGGAGGCCGCCTACAATGAGCAGTTCTTC. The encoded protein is CASRGGGEAAYNEQFF. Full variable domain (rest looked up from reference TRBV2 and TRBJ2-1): EPEVTQTPSHQVTQMGQEVILRCVPISNHLYFYWYRQILGQKVEFLVSFYNNEISEKSEIFDDQFSVERPDGSNFTLKIRSTKLEDSAMYFCASRGGGEAAYNEQFFGPGTRLTVL.

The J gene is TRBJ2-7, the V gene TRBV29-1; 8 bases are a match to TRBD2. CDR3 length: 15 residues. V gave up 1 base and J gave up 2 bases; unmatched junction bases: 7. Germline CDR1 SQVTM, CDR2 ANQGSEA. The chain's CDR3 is CSVEGLGGRTYEQYF. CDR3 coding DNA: TGCAGCGTTGAAGGATTAGGCGGGAGGACCTACGAGCAGTACTTC.

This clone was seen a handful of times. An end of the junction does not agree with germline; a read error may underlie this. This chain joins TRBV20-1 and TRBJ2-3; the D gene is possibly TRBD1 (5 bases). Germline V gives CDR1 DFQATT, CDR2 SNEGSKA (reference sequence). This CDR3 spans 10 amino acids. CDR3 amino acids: CSPFTGTQYF. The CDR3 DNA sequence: TGCAGTCCGTTTACAGGTACGCAGTATTTT.

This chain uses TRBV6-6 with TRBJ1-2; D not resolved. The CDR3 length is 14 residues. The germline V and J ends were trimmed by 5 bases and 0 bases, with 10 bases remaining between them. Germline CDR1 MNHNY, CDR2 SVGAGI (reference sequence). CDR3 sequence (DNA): TGTGCCAGCAGTCGCGTCAGCCCTAACTATGGCTACACCTTC. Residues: CASSRVSPNYGYTF.

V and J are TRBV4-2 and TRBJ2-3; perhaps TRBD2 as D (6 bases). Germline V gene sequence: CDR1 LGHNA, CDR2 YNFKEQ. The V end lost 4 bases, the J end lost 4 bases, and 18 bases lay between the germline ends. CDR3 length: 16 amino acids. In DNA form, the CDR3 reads TGTGCCAGCAGCCCCCTGGAGGGCGGGAAAGCAGATACGCAGTATTTT. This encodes CASSPLEGGKADTQYF.

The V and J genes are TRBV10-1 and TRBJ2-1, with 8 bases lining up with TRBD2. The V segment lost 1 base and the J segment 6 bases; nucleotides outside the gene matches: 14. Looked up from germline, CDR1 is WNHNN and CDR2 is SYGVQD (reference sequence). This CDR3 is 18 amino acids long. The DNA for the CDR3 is TGCGCCAGCAGTGAGTGGGGTAGCGGGAAGATAAATCTCAATGAGCAGTTCTTC. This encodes CASSEWGSGKINLNEQFF.

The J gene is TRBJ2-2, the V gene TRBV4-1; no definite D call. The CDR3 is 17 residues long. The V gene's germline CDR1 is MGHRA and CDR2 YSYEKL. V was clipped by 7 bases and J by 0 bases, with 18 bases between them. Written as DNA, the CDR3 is TGCGCCAGCAATGTTGTGACACCGACTTCGAACACCGGGGAGCTGTTTTTT. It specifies CASNVVTPTSNTGELFF.

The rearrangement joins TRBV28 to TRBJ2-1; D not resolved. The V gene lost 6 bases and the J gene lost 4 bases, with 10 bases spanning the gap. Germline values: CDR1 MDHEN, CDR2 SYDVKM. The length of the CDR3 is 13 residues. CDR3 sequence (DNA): TGTGCCAGCAGACGGCACCCTTACAATGAGCAGTTCTTC. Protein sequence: CASRRHPYNEQFF.

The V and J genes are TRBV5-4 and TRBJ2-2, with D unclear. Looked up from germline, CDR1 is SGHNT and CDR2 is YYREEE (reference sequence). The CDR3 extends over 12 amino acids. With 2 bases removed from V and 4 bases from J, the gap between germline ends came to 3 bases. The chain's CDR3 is CASSLFTGELFF. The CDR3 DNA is TGTGCCAGCAGCTTATTCACCGGGGAGCTGTTTTTT. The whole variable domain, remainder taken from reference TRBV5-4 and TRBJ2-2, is ETGVTQSPTHLIKTRGQQVTLRCSSQSGHNTVSWYQQALGQGPQFIFQYYREEENGRGNFPPRFSGLQFPNYSSELNVNALELDDSALYLCASSLFTGELFFGEGSRLTVL.

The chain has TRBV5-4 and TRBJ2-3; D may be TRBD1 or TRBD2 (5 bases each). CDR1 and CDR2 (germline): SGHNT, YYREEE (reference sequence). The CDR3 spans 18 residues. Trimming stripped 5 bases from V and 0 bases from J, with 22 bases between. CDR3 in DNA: TGTGCCAGCAGATGGGAAGGGACGGTGCGGCAAAGCACAGATACGCAGTATTTT. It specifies CASRWEGTVRQSTDTQYF.

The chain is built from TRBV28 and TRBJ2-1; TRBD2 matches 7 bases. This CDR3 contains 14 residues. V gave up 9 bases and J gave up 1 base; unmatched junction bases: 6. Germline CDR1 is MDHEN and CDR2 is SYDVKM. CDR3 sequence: CARRGLGSYNEQFF. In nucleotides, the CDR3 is TGTGCCAGACGAGGACTAGGGTCCTACAATGAGCAGTTCTTC. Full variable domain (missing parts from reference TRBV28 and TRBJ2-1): DVKVTQSSRYLVKRTGEKVFLECVQDMDHENMFWYRQDPGLGLRLIYFSYDVKMKEKGDIPEGYSVSREKKERFSLILESASTNQTSMYLCARRGLGSYNEQFFGPGTRLTVL.

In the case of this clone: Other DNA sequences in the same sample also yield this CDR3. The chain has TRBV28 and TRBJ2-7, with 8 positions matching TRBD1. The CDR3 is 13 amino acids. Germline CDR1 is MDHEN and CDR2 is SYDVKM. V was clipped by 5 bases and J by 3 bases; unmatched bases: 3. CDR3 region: CASSPGTGYEQYF. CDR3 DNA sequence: TGTGCCAGCAGTCCCGGGACAGGCTACGAGCAGTACTTC.

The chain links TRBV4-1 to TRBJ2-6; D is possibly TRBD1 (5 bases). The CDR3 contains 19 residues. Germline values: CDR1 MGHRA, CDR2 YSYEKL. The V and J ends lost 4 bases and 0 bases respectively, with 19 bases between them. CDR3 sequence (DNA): TGCGCCAGCAGCCCCTCCCGTGGGGCCCTAAGCTCTGGGGCCAACGTCCTGACTTTC. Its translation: CASSPSRGALSSGANVLTF.

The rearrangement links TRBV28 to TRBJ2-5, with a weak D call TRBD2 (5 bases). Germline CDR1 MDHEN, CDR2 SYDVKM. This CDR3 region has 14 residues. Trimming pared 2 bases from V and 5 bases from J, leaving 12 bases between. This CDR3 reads CASSLLSPGETQYF. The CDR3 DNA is TGTGCCAGCAGTTTACTCTCCCCGGGGGAGACCCAGTACTTC.

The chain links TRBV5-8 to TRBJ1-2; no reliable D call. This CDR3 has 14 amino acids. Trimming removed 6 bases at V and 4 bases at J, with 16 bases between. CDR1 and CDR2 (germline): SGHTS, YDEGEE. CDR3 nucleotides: TGTGCCAGCATCTGGCCCGGCGATGGCTATGGCTACACCTTC. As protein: CASIWPGDGYGYTF.

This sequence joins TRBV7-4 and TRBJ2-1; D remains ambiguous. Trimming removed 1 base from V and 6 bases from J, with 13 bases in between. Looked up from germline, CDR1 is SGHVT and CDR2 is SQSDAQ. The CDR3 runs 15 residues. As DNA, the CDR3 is TGTGCCAGCAGCTTAGAGGCCCCCACCGGCAATGAGCAGTTCTTC. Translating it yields CASSLEAPTGNEQFF. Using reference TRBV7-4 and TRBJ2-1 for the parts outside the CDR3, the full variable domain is GAGVSQSPRYKVAKRGRDVALRCDSISGHVTLYWYRQTLGQGSEVLTYSQSDAQRDKSGRPSGRFSAERPERSVSTLKIQRTEQGDSAVYLCASSLEAPTGNEQFFGPGTRLTVL.

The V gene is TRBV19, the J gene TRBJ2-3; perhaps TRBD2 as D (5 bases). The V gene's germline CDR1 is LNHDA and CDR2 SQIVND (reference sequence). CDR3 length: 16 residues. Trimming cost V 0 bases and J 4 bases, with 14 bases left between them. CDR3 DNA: TGTGCCAGTAGTATAGATCGGCACCGGGGAGCAGATACGCAGTATTTT. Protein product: CASSIDRHRGADTQYF.

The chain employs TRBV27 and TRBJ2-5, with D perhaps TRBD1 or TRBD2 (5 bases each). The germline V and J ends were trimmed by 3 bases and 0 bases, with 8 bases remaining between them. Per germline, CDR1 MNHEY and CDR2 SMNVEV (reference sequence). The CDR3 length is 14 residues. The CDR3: CASSLRGNQETQYF. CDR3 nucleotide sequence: TGTGCCAGCAGTTTGAGGGGAAACCAAGAGACCCAGTACTTC.

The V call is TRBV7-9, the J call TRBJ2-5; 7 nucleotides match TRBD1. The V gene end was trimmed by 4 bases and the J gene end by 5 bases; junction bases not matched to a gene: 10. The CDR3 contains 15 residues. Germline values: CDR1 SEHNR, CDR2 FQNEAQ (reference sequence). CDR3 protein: CASSYPGTAHETQYF. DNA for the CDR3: TGTGCCAGCAGCTACCCCGGGACAGCCCATGAGACCCAGTACTTC.

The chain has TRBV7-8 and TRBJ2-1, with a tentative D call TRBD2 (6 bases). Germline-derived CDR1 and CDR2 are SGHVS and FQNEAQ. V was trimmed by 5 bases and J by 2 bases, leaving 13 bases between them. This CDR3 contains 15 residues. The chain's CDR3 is CASSLTKRAYNEQFF. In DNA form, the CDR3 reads TGTGCCAGCAGCCTGACTAAGCGGGCCTACAATGAGCAGTTCTTC.

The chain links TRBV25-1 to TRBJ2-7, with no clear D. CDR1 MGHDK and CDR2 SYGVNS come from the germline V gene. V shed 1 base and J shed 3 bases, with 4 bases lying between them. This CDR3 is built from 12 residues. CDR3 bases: TGTGCCAGCAGTGAATCTCTCTACGAGCAGTACTTC. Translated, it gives CASSESLYEQYF.

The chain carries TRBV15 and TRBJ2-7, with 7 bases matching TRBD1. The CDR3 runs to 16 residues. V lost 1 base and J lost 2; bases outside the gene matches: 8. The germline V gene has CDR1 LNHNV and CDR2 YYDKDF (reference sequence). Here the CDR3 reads CATSRVDTGETYEQYF. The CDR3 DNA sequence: TGTGCCACCAGCAGAGTAGATACAGGGGAGACCTACGAGCAGTACTTC.